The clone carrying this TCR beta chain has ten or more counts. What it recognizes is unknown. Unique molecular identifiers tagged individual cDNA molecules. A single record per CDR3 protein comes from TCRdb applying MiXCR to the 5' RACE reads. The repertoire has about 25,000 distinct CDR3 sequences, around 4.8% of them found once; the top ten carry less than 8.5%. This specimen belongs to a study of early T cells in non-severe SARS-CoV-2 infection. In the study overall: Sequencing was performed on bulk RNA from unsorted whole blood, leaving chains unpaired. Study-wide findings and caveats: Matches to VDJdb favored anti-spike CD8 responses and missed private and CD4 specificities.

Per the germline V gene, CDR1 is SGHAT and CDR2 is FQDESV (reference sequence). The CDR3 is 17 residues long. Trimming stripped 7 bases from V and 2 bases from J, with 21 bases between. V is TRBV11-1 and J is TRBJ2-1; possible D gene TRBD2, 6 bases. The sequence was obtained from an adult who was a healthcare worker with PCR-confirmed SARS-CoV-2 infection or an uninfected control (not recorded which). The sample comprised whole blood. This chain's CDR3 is CASNGLRASPAYNEQFF. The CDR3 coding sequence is TGTGCCAGCAACGGACTACGGGCTAGCCCTGCCTACAATGAGCAGTTCTTC.